This TCR beta chain comes out of a study of CD8+ T cells in alopecia areata. Extraction of RNA preceded its reverse transcription into cDNA, which served as the sequencing template. Clones were sequenced by immunoSEQ multiplex PCR, and TCRdb holds only the in-frame ones, with some missing. This table holds 140,000 to 150,000 clones, around 58% found once. This CDR3 has 16 residues. J lost 7 bases, V lost 0 bases, and 7 bases had no gene match. The germline V gene encodes CDR1 SGHRS and CDR2 YFSETQ. The receptor comes from a human donor with alopecia areata. Sequencing used CD4+ T cells sorted from blood, obtained at week 0. The chain employs TRBV5-1 and TRBJ1-6; 7 nucleotides match TRBD1. CDR3 residues: CASSLGNTGDNSPLHF. In DNA, the CDR3 is TGCGCCAGCAGCTTGGGAAACACAGGGGACAATTCACCCCTCCACTTT.